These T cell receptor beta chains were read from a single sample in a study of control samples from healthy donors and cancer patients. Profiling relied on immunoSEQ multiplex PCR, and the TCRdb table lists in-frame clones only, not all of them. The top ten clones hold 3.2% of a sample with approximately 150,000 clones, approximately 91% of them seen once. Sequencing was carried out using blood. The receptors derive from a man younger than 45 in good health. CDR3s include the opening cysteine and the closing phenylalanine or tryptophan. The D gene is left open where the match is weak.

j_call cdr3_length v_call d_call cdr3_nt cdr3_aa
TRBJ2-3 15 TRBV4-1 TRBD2 TGCGCCAGCAGCCAAGAGGGACTAGCCACAGATACGCAGTATTTT CASSQEGLATDTQYF
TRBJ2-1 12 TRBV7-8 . TGTGCCAGCAGCTTAGTCGGGCTTGAGCAGTTCTTC CASSLVGLEQFF
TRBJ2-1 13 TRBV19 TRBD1 TGTGCCAGTACCCGACAGGGAGTTAATGAGCAGTTCTTC CASTRQGVNEQFF
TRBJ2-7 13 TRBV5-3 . TGTGCCAGAAGCGAAGGAGAGGCTTGGGAGCAGTACTTC CARSEGEAWEQYF
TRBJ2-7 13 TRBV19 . TGTGCCAGTAGTATAGGCGCGGGGAGCGAGCAGTACTTC CASSIGAGSEQYF
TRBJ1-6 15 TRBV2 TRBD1 TGTGCCAGCCGGGAACTGGCAGGGGGCGGGTCACCCCTCCACTTT CASRELAGGGSPLHF
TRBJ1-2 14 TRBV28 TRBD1 TGTGCCAGCAGGCCTCCGGACAGGTTCTATGGCTACACCTTC CASRPPDRFYGYTF
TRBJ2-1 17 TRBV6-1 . TGTGCCAGCAGTGAAGGGTTGGGCAGATCCTCGGACAATGAGCAGTTCTTC CASSEGLGRSSDNEQFF
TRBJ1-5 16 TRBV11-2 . TGTGCCAGCAGCTTAGAGGTTCGGCAGTACAATCAGCCCCAGCATTTT CASSLEVRQYNQPQHF
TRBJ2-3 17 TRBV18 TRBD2 TGTGCCAGCTCACCACCGACGCGGGGGGGCTACACAGATACGCAGTATTTT CASSPPTRGGYTDTQYF
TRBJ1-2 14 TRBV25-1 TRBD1 TGTGCCAGCACCCCCCGGGAGGGGGCGCGGGGCTACACCTTC CASTPREGARGYTF
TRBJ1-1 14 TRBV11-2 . TGTGCCAGCAGCTTAAACGACGGGAACACTGAAGCTTTCTTT CASSLNDGNTEAFF
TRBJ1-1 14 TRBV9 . TGTGCCAGCAGCGTAGCTACTGGGGACACTGAAGCTTTCTTT CASSVATGDTEAFF
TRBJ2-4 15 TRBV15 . TGTGCCACCAGCAGAGTCGTTGTGGCCTCCAACATTCAGTACTTC CATSRVVVASNIQYF